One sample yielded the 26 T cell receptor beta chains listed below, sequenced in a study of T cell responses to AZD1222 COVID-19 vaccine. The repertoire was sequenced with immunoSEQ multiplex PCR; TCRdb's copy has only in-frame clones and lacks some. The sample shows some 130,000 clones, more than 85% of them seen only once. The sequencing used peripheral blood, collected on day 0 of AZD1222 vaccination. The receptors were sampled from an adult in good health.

The CDR3 region is CASSDSSGTRRDTQYF. CDR3 sequence (DNA): TGTGCCAGCAGTGACTCGTCCGGGACCAGGAGGGATACGCAGTATTTT. V and J are TRBV6-4 and TRBJ2-3; the D call may be TRBD1 or TRBD2 (5 bases each). The CDR3 extends over 16 amino acids. CDR1 and CDR2 (germline): MRHNA, SNTAGT. Trimming cost V 0 bases and J 6 bases, with 16 bases left between them.

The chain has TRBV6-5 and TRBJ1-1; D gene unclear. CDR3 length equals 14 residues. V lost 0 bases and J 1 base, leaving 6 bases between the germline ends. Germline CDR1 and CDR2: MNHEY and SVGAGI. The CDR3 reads CASSYSPANTEAFF. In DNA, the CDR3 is TGTGCCAGCAGTTACTCCCCAGCGAACACTGAAGCTTTCTTT.

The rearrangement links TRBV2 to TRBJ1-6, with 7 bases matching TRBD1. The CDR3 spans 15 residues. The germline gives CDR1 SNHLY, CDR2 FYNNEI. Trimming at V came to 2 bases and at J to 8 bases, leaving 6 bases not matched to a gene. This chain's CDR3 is CASSESGRGYSPLHF. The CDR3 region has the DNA TGTGCCAGCAGTGAATCGGGCAGGGGGTATTCACCCCTCCACTTT.

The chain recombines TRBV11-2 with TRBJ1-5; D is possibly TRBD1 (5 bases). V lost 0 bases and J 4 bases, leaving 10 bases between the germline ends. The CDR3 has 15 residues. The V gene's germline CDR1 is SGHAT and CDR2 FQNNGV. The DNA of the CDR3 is TGTGCCAGCAGCTTAGACGGAAGGGGAAATCAGCCCCAGCATTTT. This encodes CASSLDGRGNQPQHF.

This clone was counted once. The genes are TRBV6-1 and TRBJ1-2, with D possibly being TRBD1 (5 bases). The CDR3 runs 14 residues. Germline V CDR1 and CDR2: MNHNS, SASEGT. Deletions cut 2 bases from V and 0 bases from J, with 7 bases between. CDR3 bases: TGTGCCAGCAGTGAAACAGGACCTAACTATGGCTACACCTTC. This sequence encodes CASSETGPNYGYTF.

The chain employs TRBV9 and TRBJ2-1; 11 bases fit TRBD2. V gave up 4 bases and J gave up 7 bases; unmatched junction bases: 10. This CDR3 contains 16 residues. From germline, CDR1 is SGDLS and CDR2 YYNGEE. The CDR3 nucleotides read TGTGCCAGCAGCCCGCGCCTAGCGGGAGGCGGGAATGAGCAGTTCTTC. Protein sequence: CASSPRLAGGGNEQFF.

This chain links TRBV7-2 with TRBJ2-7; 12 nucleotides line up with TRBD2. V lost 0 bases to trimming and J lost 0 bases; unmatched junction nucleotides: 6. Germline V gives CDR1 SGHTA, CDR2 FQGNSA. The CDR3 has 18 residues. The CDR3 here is CASSLATSGRTSSYEQYF. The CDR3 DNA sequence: TGTGCCAGCAGCTTAGCAACTAGCGGGAGGACTTCCTCCTACGAGCAGTACTTC.

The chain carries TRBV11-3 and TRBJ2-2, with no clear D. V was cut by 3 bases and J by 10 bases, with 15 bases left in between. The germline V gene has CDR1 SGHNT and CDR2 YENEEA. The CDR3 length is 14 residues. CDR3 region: CASSLDPTGLELFF. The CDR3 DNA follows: TGTGCCAGCAGCTTGGACCCGACGGGTCTGGAGCTGTTTTTT.

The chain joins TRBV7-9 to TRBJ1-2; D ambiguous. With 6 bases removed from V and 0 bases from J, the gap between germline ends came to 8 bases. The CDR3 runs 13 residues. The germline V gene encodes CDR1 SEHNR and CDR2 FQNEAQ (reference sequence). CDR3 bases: TGTGCCAGCAGGAGGGAAGCTAACTATGGCTACACCTTC. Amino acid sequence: CASRREANYGYTF.

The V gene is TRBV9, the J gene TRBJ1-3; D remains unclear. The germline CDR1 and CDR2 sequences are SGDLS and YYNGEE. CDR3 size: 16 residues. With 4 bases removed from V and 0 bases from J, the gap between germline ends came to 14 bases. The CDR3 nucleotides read TGTGCCAGCAGCCCCCTCTCGACGGGCTCTGGAAACACCATATATTTT. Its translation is CASSPLSTGSGNTIYF.

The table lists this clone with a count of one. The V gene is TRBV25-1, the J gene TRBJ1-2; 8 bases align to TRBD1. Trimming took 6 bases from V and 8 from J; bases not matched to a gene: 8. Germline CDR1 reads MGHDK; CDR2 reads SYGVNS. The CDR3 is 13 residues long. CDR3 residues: CASRATGGGGYTF. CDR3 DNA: TGTGCCAGCAGAGCCACAGGGGGAGGAGGCTACACCTTC.

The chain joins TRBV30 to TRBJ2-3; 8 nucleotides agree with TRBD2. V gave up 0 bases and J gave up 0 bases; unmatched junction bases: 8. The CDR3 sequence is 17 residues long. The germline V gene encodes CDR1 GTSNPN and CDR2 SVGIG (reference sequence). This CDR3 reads CAWSVLFAGGSTDTQYF. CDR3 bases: TGTGCCTGGAGTGTACTCTTCGCGGGGGGTAGCACAGATACGCAGTATTTT.

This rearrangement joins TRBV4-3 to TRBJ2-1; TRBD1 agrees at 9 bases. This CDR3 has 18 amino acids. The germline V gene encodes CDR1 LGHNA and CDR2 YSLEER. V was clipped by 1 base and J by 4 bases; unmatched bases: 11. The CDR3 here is CASSQGAGQGFRYNEQFF. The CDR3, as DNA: TGCGCCAGCAGCCAAGGGGCCGGACAGGGGTTTCGTTACAATGAGCAGTTCTTC.

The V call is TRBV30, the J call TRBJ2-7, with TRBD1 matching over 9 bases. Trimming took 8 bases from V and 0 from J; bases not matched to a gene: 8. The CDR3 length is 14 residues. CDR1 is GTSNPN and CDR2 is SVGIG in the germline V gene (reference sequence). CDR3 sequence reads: CARRQGETSYEQYF. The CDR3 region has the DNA TGTGCCAGAAGACAGGGGGAGACCTCCTACGAGCAGTACTTC.

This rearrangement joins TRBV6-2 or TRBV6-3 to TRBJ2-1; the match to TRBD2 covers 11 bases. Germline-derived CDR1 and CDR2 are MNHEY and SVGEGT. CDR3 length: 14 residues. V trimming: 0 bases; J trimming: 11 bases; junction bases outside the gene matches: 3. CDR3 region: CASSYSTSGKKQFF. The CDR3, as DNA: TGTGCCAGCAGTTACTCGACTAGCGGGAAAAAGCAGTTCTTC.

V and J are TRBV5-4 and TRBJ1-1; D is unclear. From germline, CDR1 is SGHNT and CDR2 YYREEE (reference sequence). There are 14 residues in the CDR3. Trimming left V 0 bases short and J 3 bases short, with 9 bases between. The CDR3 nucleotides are TGTGCCAGCAGCTTGGGTCCCGGGGACACTGAAGCTTTCTTT. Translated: CASSLGPGDTEAFF.

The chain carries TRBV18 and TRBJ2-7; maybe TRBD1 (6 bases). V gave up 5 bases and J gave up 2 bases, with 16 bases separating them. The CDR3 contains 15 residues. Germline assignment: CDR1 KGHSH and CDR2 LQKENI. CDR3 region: CASSASDQGTYEQYF. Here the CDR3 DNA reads TGTGCCAGCTCAGCGAGCGACCAGGGGACCTACGAGCAGTACTTC.

CDR3 loop: CASSGTGGGVNYGYTF. CDR3 sequence (DNA): TGTGCCAGTAGTGGAACAGGTGGAGGGGTGAACTATGGCTACACCTTC. The J gene is TRBJ1-2, the V gene TRBV19; tentative D call: TRBD1 (5 bases). CDR1 is LNHDA, CDR2 SQIVND, per germline (reference sequence). Trimming pared 5 bases from V and 2 bases from J, leaving 18 bases between. The CDR3 is 16 amino acids.

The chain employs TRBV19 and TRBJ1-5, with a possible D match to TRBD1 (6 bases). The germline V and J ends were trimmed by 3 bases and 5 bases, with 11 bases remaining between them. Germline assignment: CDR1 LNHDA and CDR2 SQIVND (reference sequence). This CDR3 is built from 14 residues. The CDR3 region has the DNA TGTGCCAGTAGTATTGGGGGGGCGGATCAGCCCCAGCATTTT. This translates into CASSIGGADQPQHF.

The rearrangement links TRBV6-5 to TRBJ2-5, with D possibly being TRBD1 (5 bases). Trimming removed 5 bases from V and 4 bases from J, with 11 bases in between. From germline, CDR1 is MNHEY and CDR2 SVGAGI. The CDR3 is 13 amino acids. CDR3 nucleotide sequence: TGTGCCAGCAGTACAGGCAGAAGAGAGACCCAGTACTTC. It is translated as CASSTGRRETQYF.

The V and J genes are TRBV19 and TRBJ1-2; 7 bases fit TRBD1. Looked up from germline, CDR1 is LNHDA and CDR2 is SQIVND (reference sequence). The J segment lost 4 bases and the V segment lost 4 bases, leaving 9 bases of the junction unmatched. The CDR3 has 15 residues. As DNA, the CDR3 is TGTGCCAGTAGTACTCAAAGGACAGGCTTCTATGGCTACACCTTC. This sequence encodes CASSTQRTGFYGYTF.

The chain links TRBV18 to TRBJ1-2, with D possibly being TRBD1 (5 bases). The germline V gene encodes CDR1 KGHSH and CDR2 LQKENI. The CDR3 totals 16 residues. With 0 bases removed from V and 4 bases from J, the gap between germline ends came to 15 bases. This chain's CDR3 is CASSPPAQGMPYGYTF. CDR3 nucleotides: TGTGCCAGCTCACCACCGGCTCAGGGTATGCCCTATGGCTACACCTTC.

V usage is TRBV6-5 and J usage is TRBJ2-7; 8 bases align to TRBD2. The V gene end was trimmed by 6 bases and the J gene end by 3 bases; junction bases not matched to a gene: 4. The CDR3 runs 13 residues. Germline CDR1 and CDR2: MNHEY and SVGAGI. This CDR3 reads CASSQLADYEQYF. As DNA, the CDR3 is TGTGCCAGCAGCCAACTAGCGGACTACGAGCAGTACTTC.

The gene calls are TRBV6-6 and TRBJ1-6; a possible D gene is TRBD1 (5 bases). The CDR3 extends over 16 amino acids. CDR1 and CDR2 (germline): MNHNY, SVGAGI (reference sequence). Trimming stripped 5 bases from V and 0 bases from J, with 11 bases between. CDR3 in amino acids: CASSRQFRSYNSPLHF. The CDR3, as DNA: TGTGCCAGCAGTCGACAGTTTCGCTCCTATAATTCACCCCTCCACTTT.

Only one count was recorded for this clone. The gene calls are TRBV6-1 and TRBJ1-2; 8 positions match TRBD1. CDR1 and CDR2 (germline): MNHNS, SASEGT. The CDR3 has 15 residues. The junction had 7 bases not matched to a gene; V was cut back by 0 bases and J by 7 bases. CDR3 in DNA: TGTGCCAGCAGTGAAGCGGGCAGGGGGCGGCGTGGCTACACCTTC. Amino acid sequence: CASSEAGRGRRGYTF.

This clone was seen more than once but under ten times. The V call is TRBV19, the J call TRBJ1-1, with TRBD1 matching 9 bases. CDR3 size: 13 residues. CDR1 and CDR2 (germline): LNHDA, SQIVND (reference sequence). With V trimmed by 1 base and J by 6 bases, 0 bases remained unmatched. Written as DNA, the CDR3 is TGTGCCAGTAGTATAGGGACAGGGGCTGAAGCTTTCTTT. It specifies CASSIGTGAEAFF.